The 24 T cell receptor beta chains listed next were all sequenced from one sample in a study of identical twins. TCRdb used MiXCR to reprocess the 5' RACE reads, holding one entry per CDR3 protein. The repertoire holds 500,000 or so distinct CDR3 sequences, with 14% as singletons. This sample also belongs to another study, concerning yellow fever vaccine responses in identical twins.

The sequenced sample consisted of CD4+ T cells sorted from blood. These receptors were collected from a woman aged 18-29 years in good health.

The chain carries TRBV9 and TRBJ2-1; 9 bases are a match to TRBD2. Trimming took 4 bases from V and 1 from J; bases not matched to a gene: 9. The germline V gene encodes CDR1 SGDLS and CDR2 YYNGEE. The CDR3 covers 17 residues. CDR3 protein: CASSPRAGGGSYNEQFF. The CDR3, as DNA: TGTGCCAGCAGCCCGAGGGCGGGGGGGGGTTCCTACAATGAGCAGTTCTTC.

The J gene is TRBJ2-7, the V gene TRBV5-1; D is perhaps TRBD2 (5 bases). The ends were cut back, 4 bases at V and 5 bases at J, with 16 bases in the middle. This CDR3 has 14 amino acids. Germline CDR1 is SGHRS and CDR2 is YFSETQ. Here the CDR3 DNA reads TGCGCCAGCAGCCCTAACGGACTGTACGACGAGCAGTACTTC. Its translation is CASSPNGLYDEQYF.

There are many counts of this clonotype. The V call is TRBV28, the J call TRBJ2-1; TRBD1 agrees at 12 bases. The ends lost 2 bases at V and 9 bases at J; junction bases unmatched: 5. The CDR3 covers 15 residues. CDR1 and CDR2 (germline): MDHEN, SYDVKM. CDR3 nucleotides: TGTGCCAGCAGTTTAACCGGGACAGGGGGCGTTGAGCAGTTCTTC. Protein: CASSLTGTGGVEQFF.

This chain joins TRBV29-1 and TRBJ2-5, with D unclear. The CDR3 totals 13 residues. Germline lookup yields CDR1 SQVTM and CDR2 ANQGSEA. V dropped 2 bases and J dropped 5 bases, with 12 bases sitting between them. The CDR3 here is CSVERAALETQYF. CDR3 DNA sequence: TGCAGCGTTGAAAGGGCAGCCCTTGAGACCCAGTACTTC. Supplemented by reference TRBV29-1 and TRBJ2-5, the full variable domain reads SAVISQKPSRDICQRGTSLTIQCQVDSQVTMMFWYRQQPGQSLTLIATANQGSEATYESGFVIDKFPISRPNLTFSTLTVSNMSPEDSSIYLCSVERAALETQYFGPGTRLLVL.

This clonotype was detected a few times. The V gene is TRBV12-3 or TRBV12-4, the J gene TRBJ2-7; 7 positions agree with TRBD2. The CDR3 runs 12 residues. With V trimmed by 6 bases and J by 5 bases, 4 bases remained unmatched. This chain's CDR3 is CASSLLANEQYF. Written as DNA, the CDR3 is TGTGCCAGCAGCCTACTAGCGAACGAGCAGTACTTC.

This clonotype appeared many times. The chain has TRBV11-2 and TRBJ2-3; a weak D match, TRBD1 (6 bases). The CDR3 totals 15 residues. Trimming took 1 base from V and 2 from J, leaving 10 bases between them. The germline V gene encodes CDR1 SGHAT and CDR2 FQNNGV. The CDR3: CASSLGGRNTDTQYF. The CDR3 region has the DNA TGTGCCAGCAGCTTAGGGGGGCGGAACACAGATACGCAGTATTTT.

A few counts support this clonotype. The chain carries TRBV18 and TRBJ2-3, with D perhaps matching TRBD1 (5 bases). CDR3 length: 17 residues. The V end was cut by 4 bases, the J end by 0 bases, with 17 bases between. The germline gives CDR1 KGHSH, CDR2 LQKENI. DNA of the CDR3: TGTGCCAGCTCACTCCTACAGATTAGACAGAGCACAGATACGCAGTATTTT. The encoded protein is CASSLLQIRQSTDTQYF.

The rearrangement links TRBV2 to TRBJ2-5; D is unclear. CDR3 length equals 15 residues. V shed 7 bases and J shed 3 bases, with 18 bases lying between them. Germline assignment: CDR1 SNHLY and CDR2 FYNNEI. The CDR3 here is CASTHFGQPEETQYF. CDR3 nucleotides: TGTGCCAGCACCCACTTTGGGCAGCCGGAAGAGACCCAGTACTTC.

There are many counts of this clonotype. One end of the junction varies from germline; a read error may be responsible. The chain joins TRBV12-3 or TRBV12-4 to TRBJ2-7; 7 bases agree with TRBD1. This CDR3 is built from 12 residues. CDR3 sequence reads: CASRRVGTEPFF. The CDR3 DNA follows: TGTGCCAGCAGACGAGTTGGGACAGAGCCATTTTTC.

This clonotype occurred a few times. V is TRBV5-1 and J is TRBJ1-6, with a tentative D call TRBD1 (5 bases). Germline assignment: CDR1 SGHRS and CDR2 YFSETQ. The length of the CDR3 is 15 residues. Trimming pared 6 bases from V and 0 bases from J, leaving 10 bases between. DNA of the CDR3: TGCGCCAGCAAACAGACAGACTCCTATAATTCACCCCTCCACTTT. It is translated as CASKQTDSYNSPLHF. Together with reference TRBV5-1 and TRBJ1-6, the CDR3 gives the full variable domain: KAGVTQTPRYLIKTRGQQVTLSCSPISGHRSVSWYQQTPGQGLQFLFEYFSETQRNKGNFPGRFSGRQFSNSRSEMNVSTLELGDSALYLCASKQTDSYNSPLHFGNGTRLTVT.

This clonotype was counted between two and nine times. The chain recombines TRBV28 with TRBJ2-2; perhaps TRBD1 as D (6 bases). The CDR3 contains 14 residues. Per germline, CDR1 MDHEN and CDR2 SYDVKM. V shed 8 bases and J shed 3 bases, with 13 bases lying between them. Here the CDR3 reads CASGKGGYTGELFF. The CDR3 bases are TGTGCCAGCGGAAAAGGGGGTTACACCGGGGAGCTGTTTTTT. The whole variable domain, remainder taken from reference TRBV28 and TRBJ2-2, is DVKVTQSSRYLVKRTGEKVFLECVQDMDHENMFWYRQDPGLGLRLIYFSYDVKMKEKGDIPEGYSVSREKKERFSLILESASTNQTSMYLCASGKGGYTGELFFGEGSRLTVL.

The gene calls are TRBV5-1 and TRBJ2-1; 7 bases agree with TRBD1. Germline V gene lookup returns CDR1 SGHRS and CDR2 YFSETQ. The CDR3 has 14 amino acids. After removal of 4 bases from V and 3 bases from J, the junction contained 4 bases not matched to a gene. The CDR3 DNA reads as TGCGCCAGCAGCCACGGGACAGTCTACAATGAGCAGTTCTTC. Amino acids: CASSHGTVYNEQFF.

This chain joins TRBV15 and TRBJ2-1; 12 bases match TRBD2. Germline V gene data show CDR1 as LNHNV and CDR2 as YYDKDF (reference sequence). This CDR3 has 15 amino acids. V was pared by 1 base and J by 9 bases, with 4 bases of the junction left unmatched. The CDR3 sequence is CATSRGGLAGIEQFF. CDR3 DNA sequence: TGTGCCACCAGCAGAGGTGGACTAGCGGGAATTGAGCAGTTCTTC.

A few counts support this clonotype. The rearrangement links TRBV7-2 to TRBJ1-2, with D tentatively TRBD1 (5 bases). Germline lookup yields CDR1 SGHTA and CDR2 FQGNSA. The V end lost 3 bases, the J end lost 6 bases, and 14 bases lay between the germline ends. The CDR3 runs 14 residues. The CDR3 here is CASSFGTDWDGYTF. For the CDR3, the DNA is TGTGCCAGCAGCTTCGGGACCGATTGGGATGGCTACACCTTC.

Only a few counts were recorded for this clonotype. The chain combines TRBV9 with TRBJ1-6, with 7 bases aligning to TRBD1. Germline CDR1 and CDR2: SGDLS and YYNGEE. V shed 3 bases and J 10 bases; nucleotides not matched to a gene: 7. CDR3 length equals 14 residues. The CDR3 spells CASSAGQVNSPLHF. CDR3 DNA sequence: TGTGCCAGCAGCGCTGGACAGGTCAACTCACCCCTCCACTTT.

This clonotype occurred many times. This chain connects TRBV4-2 to TRBJ2-1, with D possibly being TRBD2 (6 bases). Trimming removed 0 bases at V and 7 bases at J, with 19 bases between. The CDR3 has 17 amino acids. Germline-derived CDR1 and CDR2 are LGHNA and YNFKEQ. Here the CDR3 DNA reads TGTGCCAGCAGCCAAGAAGGGGCGGGACCGGCAGGGAATGAGCAGTTCTTC. This gives the protein CASSQEGAGPAGNEQFF.

This clonotype was detected a few times. The gene calls are TRBV4-1 and TRBJ2-1, with D possibly TRBD2 on 6 matching bases. Germline assignment: CDR1 MGHRA and CDR2 YSYEKL. Trimming shortened V by 2 bases and J by 0 bases, and 14 bases separated the two germline ends. The CDR3 contains 17 residues. This chain's CDR3 is CASSQPPAGNSYNEQFF. DNA of the CDR3: TGCGCCAGCAGCCAACCCCCGGCGGGGAACTCCTACAATGAGCAGTTCTTC.

This clonotype was detected a few times. The rearrangement links TRBV12-3 or TRBV12-4 to TRBJ2-2, with D maybe TRBD1 (5 bases). The germline V and J ends were trimmed by 1 base and 2 bases, with 11 bases remaining between them. The length of the CDR3 is 16 residues. This CDR3 reads CASSLDQGFNTGELFF. The CDR3 DNA is TGTGCCAGCAGTTTAGATCAGGGTTTTAACACCGGGGAGCTGTTTTTT.

The chain links TRBV4-3 to TRBJ2-2; 10 positions match TRBD2. V lost 4 bases and J lost 5; bases outside the gene matches: 13. CDR1 is LGHNA, CDR2 YSLEER, per germline. This CDR3 has 18 residues. In DNA form, the CDR3 reads TGCGCCAGCAGCCTTTCCCCTCCTAGCGGGAGAAGGACCGGGGAGCTGTTTTTT. Its protein product is CASSLSPPSGRRTGELFF.

In its sample, this clonotype was seen a few times. The chain links TRBV5-6 to TRBJ2-2; either TRBD1 or TRBD2 may fit D (5 bases each). The CDR3 covers 16 residues. Germline CDR1 SGHDT, CDR2 YYEEEE. V lost 1 base and J lost 2, with 12 bases in between. DNA for the CDR3: TGTGCCAGCAGCTTGAGAGGGGTCATTAACACCGGGGAGCTGTTTTTT. The encoded protein is CASSLRGVINTGELFF.

The chain carries TRBV5-1 and TRBJ2-1, with 12 bases fitting TRBD1. V lost 3 bases to trimming and J lost 9 bases; unmatched junction nucleotides: 10. This CDR3 has 16 residues. From germline, CDR1 is SGHRS and CDR2 YFSETQ. The chain's CDR3 is CASSSVGTGGKGEQFF. CDR3 sequence (DNA): TGCGCCAGCAGCTCCGTTGGGACAGGGGGCAAGGGTGAGCAGTTCTTC.

The rearrangement uses TRBV20-1 and TRBJ2-1; 11 nucleotides match TRBD2. CDR3 size: 14 residues. V lost 6 bases to trimming and J lost 4 bases; unmatched junction nucleotides: 5. The germline gives CDR1 DFQATT, CDR2 SNEGSKA (reference sequence). CDR3 residues: CSALAGGPYNEQFF. The CDR3 DNA follows: TGCAGTGCCTTAGCGGGAGGGCCGTACAATGAGCAGTTCTTC.

The chain couples TRBV7-2 to TRBJ2-2; possible D gene TRBD2, 6 bases. The CDR3 consists of 15 residues. Trimming pared 7 bases from V and 7 bases from J, leaving 19 bases between. Germline values: CDR1 SGHTA, CDR2 FQGNSA. DNA for the CDR3: TGTGCCAGCACCAAGGATAGCGGAGCGGGCGGGGAGCTGTTTTTT. Its protein is CASTKDSGAGGELFF.

The chain links TRBV7-2 to TRBJ2-7; 7 bases match TRBD1. Looked up from germline, CDR1 is SGHTA and CDR2 is FQGNSA. The J segment lost 2 bases and the V segment lost 4 bases, leaving 11 bases of the junction unmatched. The CDR3 length is 16 residues. The CDR3 sequence: CASSSPAGTATYEQYF. Here the CDR3 DNA reads TGTGCCAGCAGCTCCCCCGCCGGGACAGCCACCTACGAGCAGTACTTC.